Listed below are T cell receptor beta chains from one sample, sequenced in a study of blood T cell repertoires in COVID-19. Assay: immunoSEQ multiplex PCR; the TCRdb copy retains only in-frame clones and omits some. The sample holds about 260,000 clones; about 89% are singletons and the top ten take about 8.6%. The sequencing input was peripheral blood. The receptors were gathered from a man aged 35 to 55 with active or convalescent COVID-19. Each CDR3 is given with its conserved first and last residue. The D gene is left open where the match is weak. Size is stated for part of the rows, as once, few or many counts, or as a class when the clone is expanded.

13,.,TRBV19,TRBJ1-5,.,TGTGCCAGTAGTATAGTCCCGGGAGGACCCCAGCATTTT,CASSIVPGGPQHF
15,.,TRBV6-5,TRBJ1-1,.,TGTGCCAGCAGCCATCCGGGACATTTGAACACTGAAGCTTTCTTT,CASSHPGHLNTEAFF
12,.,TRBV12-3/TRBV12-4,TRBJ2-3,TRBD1,TGTGCCAGCAGCGGACAGGTCTCGGCGCAGTATTTT,CASSGQVSAQYF
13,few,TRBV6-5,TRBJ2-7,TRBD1,TGTGCCAGCAGGATTCAGACAGGGTACGAGCAGTACTTC,CASRIQTGYEQYF
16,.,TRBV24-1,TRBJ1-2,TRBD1,TGTGCCACCAGTCCCTCCGGACAGGGAACAAACTATGGCTACACCTTC,CATSPSGQGTNYGYTF
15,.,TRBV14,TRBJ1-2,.,TGTGCCAGCAGCCACCGGGGGGGGGAAGGTGCTGGCTACACCTTC,CASSHRGGEGAGYTF
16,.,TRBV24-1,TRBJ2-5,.,TGTGCCACCAGCGTAGGTCGGTCGGCGCAGGGGGAGACCCAGTACTTC,CATSVGRSAQGETQYF
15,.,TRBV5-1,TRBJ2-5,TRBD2,TGCGCCAGCAGCCGGCTAGCGGGGGGCCAAGAGACCCAGTACTTC,CASSRLAGGQETQYF
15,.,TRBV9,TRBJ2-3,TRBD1,TGTGCCAGCAGCCACTCCGGGACAGCCACAGATACGCAGTATTTT,CASSHSGTATDTQYF
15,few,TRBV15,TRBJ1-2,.,TGTGCCACCAGCAAACTCGGGGGATTGGAATATGGCTACACCTTC,CATSKLGGLEYGYTF
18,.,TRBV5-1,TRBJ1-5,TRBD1,TGCGCCAGCAGCCCCTTCGGGACAGGGGTCTATAGCAATCAGCCCCAGCATTTT,CASSPFGTGVYSNQPQHF
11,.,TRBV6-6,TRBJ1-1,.,TGTGCCAGCAGCAATCCGCTAGAAGCTTTCTTT,CASSNPLEAFF
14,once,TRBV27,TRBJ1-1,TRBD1,TGTGCCAGCAGTCCCAGGGACAGGGTCACTGAAGCTTTCTTT,CASSPRDRVTEAFF